This T cell receptor (beta chain) was observed in a study of T cells in Graves' hyperthyroidism and ophthalmopathy. Template material for amplifying TCR beta CDR3 regions consisted of RNA transcripts. HTBI primers were employed in a first-round RT-PCR of the TCR CDR3. TCRdb recomputed calls from the multiplex PCR reads with MiXCR, one row per CDR3 protein. This sample has hundreds of thousands of distinct CDR3 sequences, with approximately 15% found just once. The CDR3 has 13 residues. Germline V gene lookup returns CDR1 DFQATT and CDR2 SNEGSKA (reference sequence). V lost 7 bases to trimming and J lost 5 bases, with 15 bases between them. This clonotype was observed at least ten times.

The rearrangement links TRBV20-1 to TRBJ2-1; unclear D gene. Sequenced sample: blood. The source is a middle-aged woman with Graves' ophthalmopathy. The DNA of the CDR3 is TGCAGTGTCCTGGGCCCGGGCCACAATGAGCAGTTCTTC. Its translation: CSVLGPGHNEQFF.